A selection of T cell receptor beta chains follows, all from one sample in a study of CD8 T cells in Susac syndrome. Using its own MiXCR run on the immunoSEQ multiplex PCR reads, TCRdb lists one record per CDR3 protein. The repertoire holds 200,000 or so distinct CDR3 sequences, with 90% to 95% as singletons. Sequenced sample: CD4+ T cells from PBMCs. The receptors shown here come from a human donor with multiple sclerosis. Both conserved end residues are part of each CDR3. D genes are given only for firm matches. The size field is filled for only some rows; it gives once, few, many or a size class.

d_gene,v_gene,j_gene,abundance,CDR3nt,CDR3aa
NA,TRBV20-1,TRBJ2-3,NA,TGCAGTGCAGCGGTTCCCACAGATACGCAGTATTTT,CSAAVPTDTQYF
TRBD1,TRBV20-1,TRBJ2-1,once,TGCAGTGCTAGTATGGGACAGGGTTTCGATGAGCAGTTCTTC,CSASMGQGFDEQFF
NA,TRBV20-1,TRBJ2-7,NA,TGCAGTGTCACCGAAAGGGCCGGGAAGGACGAGCAGTACTTC,CSVTERAGKDEQYF
NA,TRBV18,TRBJ1-2,NA,TGTGCCAGCTCACCCAACACAGGACCTTATGGCTACACCTTC,CASSPNTGPYGYTF
NA,TRBV5-6,TRBJ2-7,once,TGTGCCAGCAGCTTGGAAGGGGGTTCCCTTGATGGCGAGCAGTACTTC,CASSLEGGSLDGEQYF
NA,TRBV20-1,TRBJ1-5,NA,TGCAGTGCTAGTCGGCAGGCGTTCAATCAGCCCCAGCATTTT,CSASRQAFNQPQHF
NA,TRBV20-1,TRBJ2-6,NA,TGCAGTGCCCTGCGGGACGCTGGGGCCAACGTCCTGACTTTC,CSALRDAGANVLTF
NA,TRBV30,TRBJ1-2,NA,TGTGCCTGGAGTGTACAGACCTACTATGGCTACACCTTC,CAWSVQTYYGYTF
TRBD1,TRBV4-2,TRBJ2-3,NA,TGTGCCAGCAGCCAAGTTTCCAATGACAGGGACGGCACAGATACGCAGTATTTT,CASSQVSNDRDGTDTQYF
NA,TRBV29-1,TRBJ2-3,NA,TGCAGCGCCCCGCCACCGGCTAGCGGCACAGATACGCAGTATTTT,CSAPPPASGTDTQYF
NA,TRBV24-1,TRBJ2-5,NA,TGTGCCACCAGTGATCCCCTTGAGGCTTCAGAGACCCAGTACTTC,CATSDPLEASETQYF
NA,TRBV12-3/TRBV12-4,TRBJ2-7,NA,TGTGCCAGCAGTACTCCCGGGGGCCTCGAGCAGTACTTC,CASSTPGGLEQYF
TRBD2,TRBV20-1,TRBJ2-5,NA,TGCAGTGCCAGGACTAGCGGGAATACTCCGGGGACCCAGTACTTC,CSARTSGNTPGTQYF
NA,TRBV4-1,TRBJ2-1,NA,TGCGCCAGCAGCCAAGAGGTCAGCAGGAAGGGCAATGAGCAGTTCTTC,CASSQEVSRKGNEQFF